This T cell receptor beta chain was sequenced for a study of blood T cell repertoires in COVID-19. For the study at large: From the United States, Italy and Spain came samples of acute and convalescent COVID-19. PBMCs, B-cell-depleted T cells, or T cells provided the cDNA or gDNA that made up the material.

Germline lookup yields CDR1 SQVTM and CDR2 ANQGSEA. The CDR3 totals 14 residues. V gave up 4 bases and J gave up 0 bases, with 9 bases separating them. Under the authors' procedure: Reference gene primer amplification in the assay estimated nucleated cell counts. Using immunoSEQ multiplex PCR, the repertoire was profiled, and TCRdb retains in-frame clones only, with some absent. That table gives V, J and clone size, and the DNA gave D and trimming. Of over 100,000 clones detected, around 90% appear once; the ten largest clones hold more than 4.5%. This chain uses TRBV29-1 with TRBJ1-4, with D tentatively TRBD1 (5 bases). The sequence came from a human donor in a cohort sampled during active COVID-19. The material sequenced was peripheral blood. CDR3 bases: TGCAGCGTTGCGGTGGACACAACTAATGAAAAACTGTTTTTT. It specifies CSVAVDTTNEKLFF.